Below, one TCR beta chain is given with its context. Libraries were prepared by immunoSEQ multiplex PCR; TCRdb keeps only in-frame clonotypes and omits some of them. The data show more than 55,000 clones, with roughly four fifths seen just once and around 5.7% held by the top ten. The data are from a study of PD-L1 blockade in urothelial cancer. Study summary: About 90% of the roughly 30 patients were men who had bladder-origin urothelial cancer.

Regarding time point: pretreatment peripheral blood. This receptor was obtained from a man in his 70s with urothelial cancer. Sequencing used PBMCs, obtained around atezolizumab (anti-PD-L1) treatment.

The CDR3 region has the DNA TGTGCCAGCAGTAGATCCGGGGGGGGTGATAATTCACCCCTCCACTTT. Its translation is CASSRSGGGDNSPLHF. The chain uses TRBV2 and TRBJ1-6; D may be TRBD1 (5 bases). Germline CDR1 SNHLY, CDR2 FYNNEI. The CDR3 has 16 amino acids. The germline V and J ends were trimmed by 5 bases and 5 bases, with 16 bases remaining between them. Together with reference TRBV2 and TRBJ1-6, the CDR3 gives the full variable domain: EPEVTQTPSHQVTQMGQEVILRCVPISNHLYFYWYRQILGQKVEFLVSFYNNEISEKSEIFDDQFSVERPDGSNFTLKIRSTKLEDSAMYFCASSRSGGGDNSPLHFGNGTRLTVT.